This passage covers 15 T cell receptor beta chains from one sample sequenced in a study of T-cell reconstitution after alpha-beta-depleted transplantation in children. Preparation of the TCRbeta library was carried out with unique molecular identifiers. TCRdb re-called the PCR reads through MiXCR, storing one row per CDR3 protein. This sample carries around 100,000 distinct CDR3 sequences, 10% of them seen once, and the ten largest clones take 30% to 35%. Sequenced here: PBMCs, sampled before TCRalphabeta/CD19-depleted stem cell transplant. The source is a boy between 2 and 10 years old with acute lymphoblastic leukemia, due to receive a stem cell transplant.

This clonotype was picked up one time. The chain links TRBV3-1 to TRBJ2-4; D gene ambiguous. Germline CDR1 and CDR2: LGHDT and YNNKEL (reference sequence). Trimming cost V 2 bases and J 11 bases, with 13 bases left between them. The CDR3 is 13 amino acids. As DNA, the CDR3 is TGTGCCAGCAGCCAACCCCCGGACGACGTTCAGTACTTC. Translated, it gives CASSQPPDDVQYF.

The V and J genes are TRBV20-1 and TRBJ1-6, with D maybe TRBD1 (5 bases). CDR1 DFQATT and CDR2 SNEGSKA come from the germline V gene (reference sequence). Trimming removed 1 base from V and 2 bases from J, with 9 bases in between. CDR3 length: 15 amino acids. CDR3 sequence: CSARGGLAYNSPLHF. CDR3 in DNA: TGCAGTGCTAGAGGGGGCCTCGCCTATAATTCACCCCTCCACTTT.

There are a few counts of this clonotype. The chain carries TRBV3-1 and TRBJ2-7; tentatively, D is TRBD1 (6 bases). Germline CDR1 LGHDT, CDR2 YNNKEL (reference sequence). This CDR3 contains 12 residues. With 4 bases removed from V and 3 bases from J, the gap between germline ends came to 7 bases. The CDR3, as DNA: TGTGCCAGCAGCCGGACAGACTACGAGCAGTACTTC. Residues: CASSRTDYEQYF.

This clonotype was picked up many times. This chain joins TRBV7-3 and TRBJ2-3; 7 positions match TRBD1. Germline CDR1 SGHTA, CDR2 FQGTGA. This CDR3 has 16 amino acids. V lost 5 bases and J lost 2; bases outside the gene matches: 10. CDR3 nucleotide sequence: TGTGCCAGCAGCCTACAGGGGCGGATTGACACAGATACGCAGTATTTT. Protein product: CASSLQGRIDTDTQYF.

This clonotype appeared a few times. The gene calls are TRBV4-2 and TRBJ2-4, with 8 bases that match TRBD2. After removal of 2 bases from V and 8 bases from J, the junction contained 17 bases not matched to a gene. Germline CDR1 is LGHNA and CDR2 is YNFKEQ. The CDR3 extends over 18 amino acids. The CDR3 nucleotides are TGTGCCAGCAGCCAACCTAGGACTAGCCAACTCTTCCCCCACATTCAGTACTTC. Amino acid sequence: CASSQPRTSQLFPHIQYF.

In its sample, this clonotype was seen a few times. The CDR3: CSVEIGYSGANVLTF. CDR3 nucleotides: TGCAGCGTTGAAATAGGGTACTCTGGGGCCAACGTCCTGACTTTC. The chain couples TRBV29-1 to TRBJ2-6; D gene ambiguous. This CDR3 has 15 residues. Germline CDR1 is SQVTM and CDR2 is ANQGSEA. Between the trimmed V and J ends, which lost 2 bases and 0 bases, there was a span of 8 bases. Looking up the rest from reference TRBV29-1 and TRBJ2-6 gives the full variable domain: SAVISQKPSRDICQRGTSLTIQCQVDSQVTMMFWYRQQPGQSLTLIATANQGSEATYESGFVIDKFPISRPNLTFSTLTVSNMSPEDSSIYLCSVEIGYSGANVLTFGAGSRLTVL.

In this sample, this clonotype turned up a few times. This rearrangement joins TRBV27 to TRBJ2-2; D is ambiguous. Germline V CDR1 and CDR2: MNHEY, SMNVEV (reference sequence). The CDR3 runs 12 residues. V was trimmed by 3 bases and J by 5 bases, leaving 4 bases between them. The CDR3 DNA reads TGTGCCAGCAGTTTCACGACCGGGGAGCTGTTTTTT. As protein: CASSFTTGELFF.

This clonotype was recorded a few times. The chain is built from TRBV6-5 and TRBJ2-3, with 10 bases identical to TRBD2. The ends lost 0 bases at V and 6 bases at J; junction bases unmatched: 3. Germline values: CDR1 MNHEY, CDR2 SVGAGI. This CDR3 comprises 15 residues. This chain's CDR3 is CASSYSAGGPDTQYF. In DNA, the CDR3 is TGTGCCAGCAGTTACTCAGCGGGAGGGCCGGATACGCAGTATTTT.

This clonotype was counted at least ten times. V is TRBV5-1 and J is TRBJ2-1, with 7 bases identical to TRBD2. Germline V gene data show CDR1 as SGHRS and CDR2 as YFSETQ. The CDR3 is made up of 20 amino acids. Germline trimming cut 4 bases from V and 0 bases from J; bases unmatched to any gene: 19. In nucleotides, the CDR3 is TGCGCCAGCAGCCCCGGAAGCGGGACGGGTCTCCCGGGCTCCTACAATGAGCAGTTCTTC. Its translation: CASSPGSGTGLPGSYNEQFF.

This clonotype showed up just a few times. The chain uses TRBV5-1 and TRBJ2-7; the match to TRBD1 covers 7 bases. V lost 0 bases to trimming and J lost 9 bases; unmatched junction nucleotides: 9. CDR1 and CDR2 from the germline V gene are SGHRS and YFSETQ. The CDR3 spans 14 residues. This CDR3 reads CASSLDRGDKRQYF. The CDR3, as DNA: TGCGCCAGCAGCTTGGACAGGGGCGACAAGAGGCAGTACTTC.

This clonotype was counted at least ten times. The chain has TRBV7-9 and TRBJ2-5; D is possibly TRBD2 (6 bases). Germline V lookup: CDR1 SEHNR, CDR2 FQNEAQ (reference sequence). Trimming stripped 7 bases from V and 0 bases from J, with 21 bases between. The CDR3 has 17 amino acids. CDR3 protein: CASTPGWRDHHQETQYF. CDR3 DNA: TGTGCCAGCACACCAGGGTGGCGGGACCACCACCAAGAGACCCAGTACTTC.

This clonotype was detected a few times. The chain carries TRBV30 and TRBJ2-1; 9 positions match TRBD2. The CDR3 has 15 residues. V lost 3 bases and J lost 3; bases outside the gene matches: 6. Germline V CDR1 and CDR2: GTSNPN, SVGIG (reference sequence). In DNA form, the CDR3 reads TGTGCCTGGAGATTATTAGCGGGGGACTACAATGAGCAGTTCTTC. Translating gives CAWRLLAGDYNEQFF. Filled out from reference TRBV30 and TRBJ2-1, the complete variable domain reads SQTIHQWPATLVQPVGSPLSLECTVEGTSNPNLYWYRQAAGRGLQLLFYSVGIGQISSEVPQNLSASRPQDRQFILSSKKLLLSDSGFYLCAWRLLAGDYNEQFFGPGTRLTVL.

The chain couples TRBV28 to TRBJ1-4; 9 bases align to TRBD1. V was clipped by 7 bases and J by 2 bases; unmatched bases: 2. Germline CDR1 and CDR2: MDHEN and SYDVKM. The CDR3 runs to 14 residues. CDR3 in amino acids: CASNRGHTNEKLFF. The CDR3 nucleotides are TGTGCCAGCAACAGGGGGCATACTAATGAAAAACTGTTTTTT.

V and J are TRBV6-2 or TRBV6-3 and TRBJ2-1, with 16 positions matching TRBD2. With 3 bases clipped from V and 0 bases from J, the junction kept 14 bases outside the gene matches. In germline, CDR1 is MNHEY, CDR2 SVGEGT. This CDR3 region has 22 residues. CDR3: CASSYGTGGLAGGPISYNEQFF. For the CDR3, the DNA is TGTGCCAGCAGTTATGGGACAGGGGGACTAGCGGGAGGGCCAATCTCCTACAATGAGCAGTTCTTC.

This clonotype was seen more than once but under ten times. J is TRBJ2-7 and V is TRBV7-8, with D tentatively TRBD2 (6 bases). Germline lookup yields CDR1 SGHVS and CDR2 FQNEAQ. Between the trimmed V and J ends, which lost 2 bases and 4 bases, there was a span of 12 bases. The CDR3 totals 14 residues. CDR3 DNA sequence: TGTGCCAGCAGCTTATTCCCGGGAGAGTACGAGCAGTACTTC. Residues: CASSLFPGEYEQYF. The entire variable domain, with the rest obtained from reference TRBV7-8 and TRBJ2-7, is as follows: GAGVSQSPRYKVAKRGQDVALRCDPISGHVSLFWYQQALGQGPEFLTYFQNEAQLDKSGLPSDRFFAERPEGSVSTLKIQRTQQEDSAVYLCASSLFPGEYEQYFGPGTRLTVT.